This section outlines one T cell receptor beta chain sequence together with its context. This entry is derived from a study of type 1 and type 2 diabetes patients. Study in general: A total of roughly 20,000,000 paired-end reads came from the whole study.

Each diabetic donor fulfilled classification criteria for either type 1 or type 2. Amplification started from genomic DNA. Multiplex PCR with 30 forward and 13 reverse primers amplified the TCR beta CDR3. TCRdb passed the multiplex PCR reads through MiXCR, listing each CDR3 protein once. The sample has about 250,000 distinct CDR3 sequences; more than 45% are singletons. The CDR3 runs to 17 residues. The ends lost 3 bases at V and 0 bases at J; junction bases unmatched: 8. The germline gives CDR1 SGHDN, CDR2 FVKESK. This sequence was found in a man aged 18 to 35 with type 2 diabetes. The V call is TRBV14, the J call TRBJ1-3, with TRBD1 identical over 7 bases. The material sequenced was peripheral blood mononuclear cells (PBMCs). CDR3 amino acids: CASSQGDRSFSGNTIYF. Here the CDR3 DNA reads TGTGCCAGCAGCCAGGGGGACAGATCCTTCTCTGGAAACACCATATATTTT.